What follows are 21 T cell receptor beta chains derived from one specimen sequenced in a study of T cells in Graves' hyperthyroidism and ophthalmopathy. Amplified regions were TCR beta CDR3 sequences from RNA transcripts. The TCR CDR3 first-round RT-PCR relied on the HTBI primer set. Via MiXCR, TCRdb re-called the multiplex PCR reads, giving one row per CDR3 protein. This table has about 840,000 distinct CDR3 sequences, 38% appearing once. Sequencing was carried out using blood. The source is a man between 18 and 29 years old with Graves' hyperthyroidism.

The chain is built from TRBV6-9 and TRBJ2-7; maybe TRBD1 (6 bases). Germline loops: CDR1 MNHGY, CDR2 SVAAGI. V was clipped by 6 bases and J by 5 bases, with 17 bases between them. This CDR3 comprises 14 residues. As DNA, the CDR3 is TGTGCCAGCAGGACCACAGGGCCAATCGACGAGCAGTACTTC. Translating gives CASRTTGPIDEQYF.

The chain uses TRBV7-2 and TRBJ1-2; D gene unclear. The CDR3 has 14 residues. Germline V gene lookup returns CDR1 SGHTA and CDR2 FQGNSA. V was pared by 0 bases and J by 6 bases, with 11 bases between. The CDR3 DNA reads TGTGCCAGCAGCTTAGCCACGGACCGCAATGGCTACACCTTC. Protein: CASSLATDRNGYTF.

This clonotype was counted at least ten times. This sequence joins TRBV2 and TRBJ1-4; D unresolved. CDR3 length: 13 amino acids. Trimming cost V 8 bases and J 5 bases, with 12 bases left between them. CDR1 and CDR2 (germline): SNHLY, FYNNEI. The CDR3 bases are TGTGCCAGCCTCGGCACTGAGAATGAAAAACTGTTTTTT. Protein sequence: CASLGTENEKLFF.

Regarding this clonotype: At one boundary the junction diverges from the germline segment, which might be a read error. The chain links TRBV10-3 to TRBJ2-2; maybe TRBD2 (5 bases). The CDR3 is 15 residues long. The germline CDR1 and CDR2 sequences are ENHRY and SYGVKD. The DNA of the CDR3 is TGTGCCAGCAGTCCGAGCCCCCGGGGTACCGGGGAGCTGTTTTTT. This codes for CASSPSPRGTGELFF.

This clonotype was seen a handful of times. The CDR3 coding sequence is TGTGCCAGCAGTTATAATGCCGGGGCGAACTATGGCTACACCTTC. Protein: CASSYNAGANYGYTF. The chain employs TRBV6-9 and TRBJ1-2; D may be TRBD1 (5 bases). The V gene's germline CDR1 is MNHGY and CDR2 SVAAGI. This CDR3 is 15 amino acids long. The V end lost 2 bases, the J end lost 2 bases, and 12 bases lay between the germline ends.

This clonotype appeared many times. The V and J genes are TRBV2 and TRBJ1-2; D not certain. There are 12 residues in the CDR3. Trimming shortened V by 10 bases and J by 6 bases, and 15 bases separated the two germline ends. Germline V gives CDR1 SNHLY, CDR2 FYNNEI. The CDR3 nucleotides read TGTGCCAAAGATGGAGGTTCTGATGGCTACACCTTC. As protein: CAKDGGSDGYTF. Full variable domain (outside the CDR3, taken from reference TRBV2 and TRBJ1-2): EPEVTQTPSHQVTQMGQEVILRCVPISNHLYFYWYRQILGQKVEFLVSFYNNEISEKSEIFDDQFSVERPDGSNFTLKIRSTKLEDSAMYFCAKDGGSDGYTFGSGTRLTVV.

In its sample, this clonotype was seen many times. The J gene is TRBJ2-2, the V gene TRBV29-1; 7 positions match TRBD1. This CDR3 has 13 amino acids. Germline loops: CDR1 SQVTM, CDR2 ANQGSEA. V trimming: 6 bases; J trimming: 4 bases; junction bases outside the gene matches: 5. The CDR3 sequence: CSVTGWTTGELFF. The CDR3 nucleotides are TGCAGCGTGACAGGGTGGACCACCGGGGAGCTGTTTTTT.

The table lists this clonotype with many counts. The chain links TRBV19 to TRBJ1-2, with D uncertain. V lost 3 bases, J lost 0 bases, and 11 bases lay in between. This CDR3 is 15 amino acids long. Germline-derived CDR1 and CDR2 are LNHDA and SQIVND (reference sequence). CDR3: CASSIGQASNYGYTF. CDR3 in DNA: TGTGCCAGTAGTATCGGGCAGGCCTCTAACTATGGCTACACCTTC.

This clonotype was observed at least ten times. This chain links TRBV9 with TRBJ1-1; 7 nucleotides agree with TRBD1. Germline values: CDR1 SGDLS, CDR2 YYNGEE. The CDR3 totals 14 residues. V shed 3 bases and J 3 bases; nucleotides not matched to a gene: 5. The chain's CDR3 is CASSASQGDTEAFF. In DNA form, the CDR3 reads TGTGCCAGCAGCGCGAGCCAGGGGGACACTGAAGCTTTCTTT.

DNA of the CDR3: TGTGCCAGCAGCACCGGACAGGGTGCGCGGGGCTACACCTTC. This gives the protein CASSTGQGARGYTF. This chain joins TRBV5-5 and TRBJ1-2; TRBD1 agrees at 8 bases. The germline V gene has CDR1 SGHKS and CDR2 YYEKEE (reference sequence). V lost 4 bases to trimming and J lost 8 bases; unmatched junction nucleotides: 10. This CDR3 comprises 14 residues.

On this clonotype itself: A much more abundant neighbour one base away suggests this may be a read error. CDR3 region: CASSSDKGLNTEAFF. CDR3 coding DNA: TGTGCCAGCAGCAGCGACAAGGGCTTGAACACTGAAGCTTTCTTT. V gene TRBV21-1 combines with J gene TRBJ1-1; TRBD1, as called in the table, went unchecked against the DNA. TRBV21-1 is shown as a pseudogene. The CDR3 is 15 amino acids.

This clonotype came up a few times. This chain connects TRBV7-9 to TRBJ2-7; no clear D. CDR1 is SEHNR, CDR2 FQNEAQ, per germline (reference sequence). CDR3 length: 16 residues. The germline V and J ends were trimmed by 4 bases and 4 bases, with 20 bases remaining between them. CDR3 bases: TGTGCCAGCAGCTCTTTCGATGCCCCTGGGAAGTACGAGCAGTACTTC. Its translation: CASSSFDAPGKYEQYF.

The V gene is TRBV7-2, the J gene TRBJ2-7; 9 bases align to TRBD2. The germline CDR1 and CDR2 sequences are SGHTA and FQGNSA. CDR3 length: 15 residues. V shed 1 base, J shed 6 bases, and the junction held 7 bases outside the gene matches. CDR3 coding DNA: TGTGCCAGCAGCTTAGTGAGGCTAGCGGGGTTCGAGCAGTACTTC. It encodes CASSLVRLAGFEQYF.

The chain is built from TRBV29-1 and TRBJ2-7; D perhaps matches TRBD1 (7 bases). The V gene's germline CDR1 is SQVTM and CDR2 ANQGSEA. Trimming pared 0 bases from V and 2 bases from J, leaving 14 bases between. This CDR3 has 15 residues. The CDR3 DNA reads as TGCAGCGTTGAAGATCCGGGCAGGGGGGCCTACGAGCAGTACTTC. It translates to CSVEDPGRGAYEQYF.

The J gene is TRBJ1-1, the V gene TRBV5-4; D is undetermined. Trimming removed 4 bases at V and 6 bases at J, with 13 bases between. Germline V gene sequence: CDR1 SGHNT, CDR2 YYREEE (reference sequence). This CDR3 has 13 residues. The CDR3 DNA is TGTGCCAGCAGCCTCCCCGGGATGCCTGAAGCTTTCTTT. It translates to CASSLPGMPEAFF.

The V gene is TRBV25-1, the J gene TRBJ1-6, with 7 bases lining up with TRBD1. V lost 4 bases, J lost 8 bases, and 11 bases stayed unmatched. The CDR3 is made up of 16 amino acids. Germline lookup yields CDR1 MGHDK and CDR2 SYGVNS. Here the CDR3 DNA reads TGTGCCAGCAGTGGATCCGGGACAGTGGGGGATTCACCCCTCCACTTT. Translation gives CASSGSGTVGDSPLHF. The variable domain in full, completed from reference TRBV25-1 and TRBJ1-6, reads EADIYQTPRYLVIGTGKKITLECSQTMGHDKMYWYQQDPGMELHLIHYSYGVNSTEKGDLSSESTVSRIRTEHFPLTLESARPSHTSQYLCASSGSGTVGDSPLHFGNGTRLTVT.

This clonotype was recorded at least ten times. The J gene is TRBJ2-7, the V gene TRBV2; the D is unclear. Per germline, CDR1 SNHLY and CDR2 FYNNEI. The CDR3 has 11 amino acids. With 1 base removed from V and 6 bases from J, the gap between germline ends came to 4 bases. The CDR3 region has the DNA TGTGCCAGCAGTGAAGACTCCGAGCAGTACTTC. Translating gives CASSEDSEQYF.

This clonotype was counted at least ten times. The chain joins TRBV29-1 to TRBJ2-6; TRBD2 is a possible D gene (6 bases). V dropped 4 bases and J dropped 0 bases, with 10 bases sitting between them. Germline V lookup: CDR1 SQVTM, CDR2 ANQGSEA. This CDR3 contains 15 residues. CDR3 in amino acids: CSVGGVNSGANVLTF. CDR3 DNA: TGCAGCGTTGGGGGGGTAAACTCTGGGGCCAACGTCCTGACTTTC.

The genes are TRBV10-3 and TRBJ1-2; D is possibly TRBD1 (5 bases). V gave up 5 bases and J gave up 2 bases, with 15 bases separating them. The CDR3 loop spans 15 amino acids. Germline lookup yields CDR1 ENHRY and CDR2 SYGVKD. This CDR3 reads CAISSSTALNYGYTF. The CDR3 DNA is TGTGCCATCAGTAGTTCGACAGCGCTGAACTATGGCTACACCTTC.

As regards this clonotype: This sequence may be a read error, since a much larger clone differs from it by one base. The chain is built from TRBV7-2 and TRBJ1-1; weak D call: TRBD1 (5 bases). Trimming left V 5 bases short and J 6 bases short, with 19 bases between. Germline assignment: CDR1 SGHTA and CDR2 FQGNSA. CDR3 length equals 15 residues. CDR3 sequence: CASSTRSGSWAEAFF. CDR3 bases: TGTGCCAGCAGCACGAGATCAGGGAGTTGGGCTGAAGCTTTCTTT.

This clonotype was seen at least ten times. The chain employs TRBV29-1 and TRBJ2-2; D may be TRBD1 or TRBD2 (5 bases each). The CDR3 covers 15 residues. Germline CDR1 reads SQVTM; CDR2 reads ANQGSEA. Trimming took 3 bases from V and 5 from J, leaving 16 bases between them. CDR3 in DNA: TGCAGCGTTGAGGGGCCAGGACGAGGGACCGGGGAGCTGTTTTTT. It is translated as CSVEGPGRGTGELFF.